What follows are 18 T cell receptor beta chains derived from one specimen sequenced in a study of blood T cell repertoires in COVID-19. The table came from immunoSEQ multiplex PCR; TCRdb's copy has only in-frame clones and leaves some out. The repertoire includes 140,000 to 150,000 clones, about four fifths of them detected once, and roughly 4.5% sits in the top ten. The sequencing sample was made of peripheral blood. These receptors were taken from a human donor in a cohort sampled during active COVID-19.

V gene TRBV30 combines with J gene TRBJ2-5; the match to TRBD2 covers 9 bases. V dropped 2 bases and J dropped 5; count of bases not matched to a gene: 6. The CDR3 is made up of 14 amino acids. The germline gives CDR1 GTSNPN, CDR2 SVGIG (reference sequence). The CDR3 loop is CAWSPGLASETQYF. CDR3 sequence (DNA): TGTGCCTGGAGTCCGGGACTAGCCTCGGAGACCCAGTACTTC.

The rearrangement links TRBV18 to TRBJ1-3; no firm D call. The CDR3 consists of 16 residues. The V end lost 6 bases, the J end lost 1 base, and 16 bases lay between the germline ends. Germline loops: CDR1 KGHSH, CDR2 LQKENI. DNA for the CDR3: TGTGCCAGCTCCCCCAATCCGATACAGTCTGGAAACACCATATATTTT. Translating it yields CASSPNPIQSGNTIYF.

V and J are TRBV7-9 and TRBJ2-5; 7 nucleotides align to TRBD2. The CDR3 consists of 13 residues. After removal of 4 bases from V and 6 bases from J, the junction contained 5 bases not matched to a gene. Germline-derived CDR1 and CDR2 are SEHNR and FQNEAQ (reference sequence). CDR3 residues: CASSSTSVQTQYF. In DNA, the CDR3 is TGTGCCAGCAGCTCAACTAGCGTTCAGACCCAGTACTTC. The whole variable domain, remainder taken from reference TRBV7-9 and TRBJ2-5, is DTGVSQNPRHKITKRGQNVTFRCDPISEHNRLYWYRQTLGQGPEFLTYFQNEAQLEKSRLLSDRFSAERPKGSFSTLEIQRTEQGDSAMYLCASSSTSVQTQYFGPGTRLLVL.

The chain uses TRBV3-1 (or the pseudogene TRBV3-2) and TRBJ1-3; TRBD1 agrees at 7 bases. The V gene's germline CDR1 is LGHDT and CDR2 YNNKEL (reference sequence). V lost 0 bases, J lost 2 bases, and 13 bases stayed unmatched. CDR3 length equals 19 residues. The CDR3: CASSQDRAKGRGPGNTIYF. As DNA, the CDR3 is TGTGCCAGCAGCCAAGATAGGGCTAAGGGAAGGGGGCCTGGAAACACCATATATTTT.

V usage is TRBV11-2 and J usage is TRBJ1-5; maybe TRBD1 (6 bases). Trimming stripped 0 bases from V and 8 bases from J, with 14 bases between. The CDR3 sequence is 15 residues long. The germline gives CDR1 SGHAT, CDR2 FQNNGV. The CDR3 nucleotides read TGTGCCAGCAGCTTAGATATGCAGGGGTTTGAGCCCCAGCATTTT. Translation: CASSLDMQGFEPQHF.

The rearrangement links TRBV5-4 to TRBJ1-4; TRBD1 matches at 9 bases. The J segment lost 5 bases and the V segment lost 4 bases, leaving 9 bases of the junction unmatched. Germline-derived CDR1 and CDR2 are SGHNT and YYREEE (reference sequence). This CDR3 is 16 amino acids long. The CDR3 region is CASSVYRDRANEKLFF. The CDR3 nucleotides are TGTGCCAGCAGCGTTTACCGGGACAGGGCAAATGAAAAACTGTTTTTT.

The chain is built from TRBV4-1 and TRBJ1-6; TRBD1 matches 7 bases. Per germline, CDR1 MGHRA and CDR2 YSYEKL. CDR3 size: 16 residues. Germline trimming cut 1 base from V and 4 bases from J; bases unmatched to any gene: 4. CDR3 sequence reads: CASSQAGGLYNSPLHF. As DNA, the CDR3 is TGCGCCAGCAGCCAAGCAGGGGGACTGTATAATTCACCCCTCCACTTT.

The rearrangement uses TRBV27 and TRBJ2-5; TRBD2 agrees at 7 bases. V gave up 5 bases and J gave up 5 bases; unmatched junction bases: 17. Germline CDR1 reads MNHEY; CDR2 reads SMNVEV (reference sequence). This CDR3 comprises 17 residues. The CDR3 sequence: CASSTYLMGGPGETQYF. The CDR3 DNA follows: TGTGCCAGCAGTACTTACTTGATGGGAGGGCCCGGTGAGACCCAGTACTTC.

CDR3 in DNA: TGCGCCAGCAATCGGGACACCCTTAATGGGAAACTGTTTTTT. The encoded protein is CASNRDTLNGKLFF. This chain uses TRBV10-2 with TRBJ1-4; D might be TRBD1 (6 bases). Germline CDR1 and CDR2: WSHSY and SAAADI. CDR3 length equals 14 residues. V lost 7 bases, J lost 11 bases, and 20 bases lay in between.

The chain links TRBV28 to TRBJ1-5; TRBD1 might be the D (5 bases). The CDR3 loop spans 15 amino acids. The germline V gene encodes CDR1 MDHEN and CDR2 SYDVKM. V lost 8 bases and J 2 bases, leaving 16 bases between the germline ends. The CDR3: CASSGVRGGNQPQHF. The CDR3 nucleotides are TGTGCCAGCTCCGGGGTCCGGGGGGGCAATCAGCCCCAGCATTTT.

The chain employs TRBV27 and TRBJ1-4; D not resolved. The germline CDR1 and CDR2 sequences are MNHEY and SMNVEV (reference sequence). The CDR3 contains 14 residues. The V gene lost 2 bases and the J gene lost 6 bases, with 10 bases spanning the gap. Here the CDR3 DNA reads TGTGCCAGCAGTTTAAACAGAGAAGATGAAAAACTGTTTTTT. It specifies CASSLNREDEKLFF.

This clone was found a few times. This rearrangement joins TRBV5-1 to TRBJ1-6; 7 bases line up with TRBD1. The CDR3 is 17 amino acids. Trimming at V came to 0 bases and at J to 7 bases, leaving 10 bases not matched to a gene. CDR1 is SGHRS and CDR2 is YFSETQ in the germline V gene. The CDR3 loop reads CASSLVAAGTVNSPLHF. The DNA for the CDR3 is TGCGCCAGCAGCTTGGTGGCCGCCGGGACAGTAAATTCACCCCTCCACTTT.

This clone came up a few times. CDR3 coding DNA: TGTGCCAGCACCGGACAGGGGAATTCACCCCTCCACTTT. Translating it yields CASTGQGNSPLHF. The rearrangement uses TRBV2 and TRBJ1-6; 9 nucleotides agree with TRBD1. With 7 bases clipped from V and 7 bases from J, the junction kept 2 bases outside the gene matches. Looked up from germline, CDR1 is SNHLY and CDR2 is FYNNEI. The CDR3 consists of 13 residues. Combining the CDR3 with reference TRBV2 and TRBJ1-6 gives the whole variable domain EPEVTQTPSHQVTQMGQEVILRCVPISNHLYFYWYRQILGQKVEFLVSFYNNEISEKSEIFDDQFSVERPDGSNFTLKIRSTKLEDSAMYFCASTGQGNSPLHFGNGTRLTVT.

This clone appeared a single time. The rearrangement links TRBV28 to TRBJ1-1; possibly TRBD1 for D (6 bases). The CDR3 sequence is 12 residues long. Deletions cut 5 bases from V and 5 bases from J, with 9 bases between. Per the germline V gene, CDR1 is MDHEN and CDR2 is SYDVKM. The DNA for the CDR3 is TGTGCCAGCAGTCGAACAGGGACTGAAGCTTTCTTT. Translating it yields CASSRTGTEAFF. Full variable domain (missing parts from reference TRBV28 and TRBJ1-1): DVKVTQSSRYLVKRTGEKVFLECVQDMDHENMFWYRQDPGLGLRLIYFSYDVKMKEKGDIPEGYSVSREKKERFSLILESASTNQTSMYLCASSRTGTEAFFGQGTRLTVV.

This sequence joins TRBV4-1 and TRBJ2-7, with a weak D call TRBD2 (5 bases). Trimming removed 1 base from V and 7 bases from J, with 11 bases in between. The CDR3 is 13 amino acids. Looked up from germline, CDR1 is MGHRA and CDR2 is YSYEKL. For the CDR3, the DNA is TGCGCCAGCAGCCAAGGGACTCTTGGGGAGCAGTACGTC. This codes for CASSQGTLGEQYV.

The V call is TRBV10-2, the J call TRBJ1-2, with D perhaps matching TRBD1 (5 bases). Germline V gene data show CDR1 as WSHSY and CDR2 as SAAADI. The CDR3 has 15 residues. With 4 bases removed from V and 8 bases from J, the gap between germline ends came to 20 bases. The CDR3 loop is CASSANRDYGIGYTF. The CDR3 DNA follows: TGCGCCAGCAGTGCTAACCGGGACTACGGTATCGGCTACACCTTC.

This clone was detected a few times. The chain employs TRBV6-1 and TRBJ1-5, with D possibly being TRBD1 (5 bases). V lost 2 bases, J lost 0 bases, and 14 bases lay in between. The CDR3 loop spans 17 amino acids. Germline V gene lookup returns CDR1 MNHNS and CDR2 SASEGT. CDR3: CASSEWGTGYSNQPQHF. The CDR3 DNA reads TGTGCCAGCAGTGAATGGGGTACAGGATATAGCAATCAGCCCCAGCATTTT.

This chain uses TRBV6-1 with TRBJ1-4, with D maybe TRBD1 (6 bases). The ends were cut back, 2 bases at V and 6 bases at J, with 13 bases in the middle. Germline assignment: CDR1 MNHNS and CDR2 SASEGT. The CDR3 runs 15 residues. The CDR3 DNA follows: TGTGCCAGCAGTGAACAGGGCAGGGGAGATGAAAAACTGTTTTTT. This gives the protein CASSEQGRGDEKLFF.